The rows below give T cell receptor beta chains drawn from one sample of a study of shared clonotypes between healthy human individuals. Using immunoSEQ multiplex PCR, the repertoire was profiled, and TCRdb retains in-frame clones only, with some absent. The table includes about 500,000 clones, around 77% detected once. The source material was PBMCs. Source of these receptors: a woman between 40 and 50 years old in good health. Some clones in this sample may be carry-over from other donors' samples. Both conserved end residues are part of each CDR3. D genes are given only for firm matches. For some rows the clone size is stated as once, few or many, or as a class when expanded; others skip it.

v_gene	len	d_gene	abundance	j_gene	CDR3nt	CDR3aa
TRBV30	15	.	.	TRBJ2-1	TGTGCCTGGGGGAGCGGAGCCAACTCCTACAATGAGCAGTTCTTC	CAWGSGANSYNEQFF
TRBV28	15	.	.	TRBJ1-2	TGTGCCAGCACTAGTTTCTTCGACACGAACTATGGCTACACCTTC	CASTSFFDTNYGYTF
TRBV15	15	TRBD2	many	TRBJ2-3	TGTGCCACCAGCTCGAATGCGGGAGAGGTAGATACGCAGTATTTT	CATSSNAGEVDTQYF
TRBV5-1	14	.	.	TRBJ1-4	TGCGCCAGCAGCTTCGGACAGCCTAATGAAAAACTGTTTTTT	CASSFGQPNEKLFF
TRBV28	15	.	.	TRBJ2-2	TGTGCCAGCATTACGAGGACTCGGGGCTCCGGGGAGCTGTTTTTT	CASITRTRGSGELFF
TRBV18	13	.	.	TRBJ1-1	TGTGCCAGTTCCCTCGGCTGGAACACTGAAGCTTTCTTT	CASSLGWNTEAFF
TRBV28	16	.	.	TRBJ1-2	TGTGCCAGCAGTTTAGGGACCGGGGGACAATACTATGGCTACACCTTC	CASSLGTGGQYYGYTF
TRBV4-2	16	.	.	TRBJ2-2	TGTGCCAGCAGCCAAGATCTGAGATTGAACACCGGGGAGCTGTTTTTT	CASSQDLRLNTGELFF
TRBV15	13	.	few	TRBJ2-5	TGTGCCACCAGCAGGGGGTACCAAGAGACCCAGTACTTC	CATSRGYQETQYF
TRBV18	15	TRBD1	.	TRBJ1-1	TGTGCCAGCTCACCCTTGGGACAGGGAGGTACTGAAGCTTTCTTT	CASSPLGQGGTEAFF
TRBV28	17	.	many	TRBJ1-3	TGTGCCAGCACCTCGAATTTAGGTCAGGGGAATAAAAACACCATATATTTT	CASTSNLGQGNKNTIYF
TRBV5-6	16	.	.	TRBJ2-1	TGTGCCAGCAGCTTGGTGCTGGGAGGCGGGATGAATGAGCAGTTCTTC	CASSLVLGGGMNEQFF
TRBV7-2	14	.	.	TRBJ2-7	TGTGCCAGCAGCTTCCTATCCAATTCCTACGAGCAGTACTTC	CASSFLSNSYEQYF
TRBV21-1	15	.	.	TRBJ2-7	TGTGCCAGCAGCCCCCGGGCACAAATACCTTACGAGCAGTACTTC	CASSPRAQIPYEQYF
TRBV6-5	15	TRBD2	.	TRBJ2-2	TGTGCCAGCACGGCTAGCGGGAGGAGGACCGGGGAGCTGTTTTTT	CASTASGRRTGELFF
TRBV5-6	12	.	.	TRBJ2-3	TGTGCCAGCAGCTTGGAAATGGATACGCAGTATTTT	CASSLEMDTQYF
TRBV27	16	TRBD2	.	TRBJ2-7	TGTGCCAGCAGTTTATCATCAGGGAGGGAATCCTACGAGCAGTACTTC	CASSLSSGRESYEQYF
TRBV4-2	17	.	.	TRBJ1-2	TGTGCCAGCAGCCAAGAGGACGGGGACGGTTTAAACTATGGCTACACCTTC	CASSQEDGDGLNYGYTF
TRBV7-8	13	.	.	TRBJ1-2	TGTGCCAGCAGCTTTCTCTGGGGAGCTGGCTACACCTTC	CASSFLWGAGYTF
TRBV28	16	TRBD1	.	TRBJ1-3	TGTGCCAGCAGTGACCTAAGACAGGGGGAGGGAAACACCATATATTTT	CASSDLRQGEGNTIYF
TRBV5-4	15	.	.	TRBJ1-4	TGTGCCAGCAGCTCAAACGGGGCTGCGGGGGAAAAACTGTTTTTT	CASSSNGAAGEKLFF
TRBV28	15	.	.	TRBJ2-1	TGTGCCAGCAGTTTAGGGAGTAGGGCCTACAATGAGCAGTTCTTC	CASSLGSRAYNEQFF
TRBV30	14	.	few	TRBJ1-1	TGTGCCTGGAGTTCCCCCCGTAGGGACGCTGAAGCTTTCTTT	CAWSSPRRDAEAFF
TRBV28	13	TRBD1	.	TRBJ1-5	TGTGCCAGCAGCCTACAGGGGTGGCAGCCCCAGCATTTT	CASSLQGWQPQHF
TRBV20-1	11	.	.	TRBJ2-3	TGCAGTGCTACTGACACAGATACGCAGTATTTT	CSATDTDTQYF
TRBV28	19	TRBD2	.	TRBJ2-4	TGTGCCAGCAGTCTCCGCGCCCGGGGAGCGGGAGACCCCAAAAACATTCAGTACTTC	CASSLRARGAGDPKNIQYF
TRBV5-1	15	TRBD1	.	TRBJ2-7	TGCGCCAGCAGTACAGGGACAGGGTACGGCGACGAGCAGTACTTC	CASSTGTGYGDEQYF
TRBV7-9	16	TRBD2	.	TRBJ2-5	TGTGCCAGCAGCCAAGGTGGGGCTAGCGGACAAGAGACCCAGTACTTC	CASSQGGASGQETQYF
TRBV28	15	.	.	TRBJ2-7	TGTGCCAGCAGTTTAAGTACGGGAGTCTCCTTGGTCCCGTACTTC	CASSLSTGVSLVPYF
TRBV6-6	15	TRBD2	.	TRBJ2-1	TGTGCCAGCAGTCCGTTAGCGGGAGGCTCTAATGAGCAGTTCTTC	CASSPLAGGSNEQFF
TRBV25-1	14	TRBD2	.	TRBJ2-5	TGTGCCAGCAGTGGACGGGAGGGTGAAGAGACCCAGTACTTC	CASSGREGEETQYF
TRBV5-1	15	.	.	TRBJ1-1	TGCGCCAGCAGCTTGGTTGGGGGATGGGGCACTGAAGCTTTCTTT	CASSLVGGWGTEAFF
TRBV18	13	.	.	TRBJ2-7	TGTGCCAGCTCACCAGCCGGAACCTACGAGCAGTACTTC	CASSPAGTYEQYF
TRBV15	16	.	few	TRBJ2-3	TGTGCCACCAGCAGAGCCCCAGGGGATGGCGCAGATACGCAGTATTTT	CATSRAPGDGADTQYF
TRBV6-1	17	.	few	TRBJ2-2	TGTGCCAGCAGTGGAGACGAACACGCCCCGAACACCGGGGAGCTGTTTTTT	CASSGDEHAPNTGELFF
TRBV2	14	TRBD2	few	TRBJ2-7	TGTGCCAGCAGGGGACTAGCGGTTCTCTACGAGCAGTACTTC	CASRGLAVLYEQYF
TRBV28	15	.	.	TRBJ2-7	TGTGCCACCATGACCTATCGAGGGGGGAGCTACGAGCAGTACTTC	CATMTYRGGSYEQYF
TRBV7-9	12	TRBD1	few	TRBJ2-5	TGTGCCAGCAGCTTAGAGGGACAGTCTGGGTACTTC	CASSLEGQSGYF
TRBV19	16	TRBD1	.	TRBJ2-1	TGTGCCAGTAGCCTTTGGGCCGGCAGGGGGCTAAGCGAGCAGTTCTTC	CASSLWAGRGLSEQFF